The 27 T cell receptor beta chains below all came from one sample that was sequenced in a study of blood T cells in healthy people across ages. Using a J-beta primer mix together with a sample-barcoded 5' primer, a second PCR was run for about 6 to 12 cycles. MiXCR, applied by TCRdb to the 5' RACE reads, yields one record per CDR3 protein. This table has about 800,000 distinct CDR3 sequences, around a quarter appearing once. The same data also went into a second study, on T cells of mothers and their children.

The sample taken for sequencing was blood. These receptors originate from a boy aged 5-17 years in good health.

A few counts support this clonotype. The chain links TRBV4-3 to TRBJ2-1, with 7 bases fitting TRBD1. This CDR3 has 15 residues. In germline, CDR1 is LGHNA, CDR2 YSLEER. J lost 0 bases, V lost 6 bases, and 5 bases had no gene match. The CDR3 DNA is TGCGCCAGCAGAAAGGACAGGCTCTCCTACAATGAGCAGTTCTTC. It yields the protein CASRKDRLSYNEQFF.

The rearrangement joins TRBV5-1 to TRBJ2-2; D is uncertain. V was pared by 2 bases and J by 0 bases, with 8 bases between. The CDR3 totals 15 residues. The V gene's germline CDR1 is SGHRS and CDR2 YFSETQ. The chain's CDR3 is CASSFQDANTGELFF. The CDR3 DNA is TGCGCCAGCAGCTTCCAAGACGCGAACACCGGGGAGCTGTTTTTT.

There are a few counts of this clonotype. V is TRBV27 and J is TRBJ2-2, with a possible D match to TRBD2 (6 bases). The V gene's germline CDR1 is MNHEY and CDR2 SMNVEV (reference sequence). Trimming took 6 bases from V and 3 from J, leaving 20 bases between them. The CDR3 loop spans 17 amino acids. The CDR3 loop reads CASSGGVRAGDTGELFF. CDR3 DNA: TGTGCCAGCAGCGGCGGGGTGAGGGCCGGGGACACCGGGGAGCTGTTTTTT.

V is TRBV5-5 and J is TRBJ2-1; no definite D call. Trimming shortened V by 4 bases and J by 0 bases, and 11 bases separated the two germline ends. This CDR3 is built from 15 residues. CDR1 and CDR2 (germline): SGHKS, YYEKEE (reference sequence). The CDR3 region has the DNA TGTGCCAGCAGCCCGGCGGCGATCTCCTACAATGAGCAGTTCTTC. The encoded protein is CASSPAAISYNEQFF.

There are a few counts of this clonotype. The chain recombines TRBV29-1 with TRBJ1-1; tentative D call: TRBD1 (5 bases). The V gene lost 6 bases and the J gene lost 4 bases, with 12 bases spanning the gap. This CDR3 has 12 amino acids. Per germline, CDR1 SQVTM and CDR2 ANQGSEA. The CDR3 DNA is TGCAGCGTCACACAGGTCGGCACTGAAGCTTTCTTT. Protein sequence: CSVTQVGTEAFF.

The CDR3 DNA reads TGCAGCGTTCAGGCAATAATATCGAACACTGAAGCTTTCTTT. It codes for CSVQAIISNTEAFF. V usage is TRBV29-1 and J usage is TRBJ1-1; no clear D gene. V gave up 5 bases and J gave up 1 base, with 14 bases separating them. CDR1 is SQVTM and CDR2 is ANQGSEA in the germline V gene. CDR3 length: 14 amino acids.

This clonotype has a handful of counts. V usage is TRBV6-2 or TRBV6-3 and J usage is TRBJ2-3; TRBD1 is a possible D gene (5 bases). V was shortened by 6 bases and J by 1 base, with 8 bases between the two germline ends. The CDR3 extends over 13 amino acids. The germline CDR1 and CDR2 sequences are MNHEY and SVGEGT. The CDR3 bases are TGTGCCAGCAGAGCCAGGGGCACAGATACGCAGTATTTT. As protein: CASRARGTDTQYF.

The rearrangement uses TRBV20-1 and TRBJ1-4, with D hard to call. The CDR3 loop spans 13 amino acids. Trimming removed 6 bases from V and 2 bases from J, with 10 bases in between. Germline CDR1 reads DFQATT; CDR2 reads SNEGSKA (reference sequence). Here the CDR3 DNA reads TGCAGTGCCCTACCGGACACTAATGAAAAACTGTTTTTT. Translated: CSALPDTNEKLFF.

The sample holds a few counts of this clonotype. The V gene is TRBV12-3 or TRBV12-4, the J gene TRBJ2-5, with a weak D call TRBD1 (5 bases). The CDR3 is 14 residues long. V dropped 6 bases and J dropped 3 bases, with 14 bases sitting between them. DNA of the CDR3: TGTGCCAGCAGCCCTGGACACAATGAAGAGACCCAGTACTTC. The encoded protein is CASSPGHNEETQYF.

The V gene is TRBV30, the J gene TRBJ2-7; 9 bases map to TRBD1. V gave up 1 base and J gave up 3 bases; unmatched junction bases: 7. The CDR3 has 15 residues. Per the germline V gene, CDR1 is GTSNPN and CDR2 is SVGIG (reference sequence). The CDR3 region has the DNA TGTGCCTGGAGTGAGGGACAGGGCTTCCTCTACGAGCAGTACTTC. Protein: CAWSEGQGFLYEQYF.

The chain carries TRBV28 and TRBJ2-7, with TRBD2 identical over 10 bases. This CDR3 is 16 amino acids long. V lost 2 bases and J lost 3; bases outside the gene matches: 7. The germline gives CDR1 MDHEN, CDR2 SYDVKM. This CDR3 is CASSLISGRPNYEQYF. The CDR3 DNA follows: TGTGCCAGCAGTTTAATTAGCGGGAGGCCCAACTACGAGCAGTACTTC.

The CDR3 loop reads CASSGGQGKTEAFF. The CDR3 bases are TGTGCCAGCAGCGGGGGACAGGGGAAGACTGAAGCTTTCTTT. This chain joins TRBV5-6 and TRBJ1-1, with 10 bases aligning to TRBD1. This CDR3 has 14 residues. V lost 4 bases to trimming and J lost 5 bases; unmatched junction nucleotides: 5. The germline gives CDR1 SGHDT, CDR2 YYEEEE.

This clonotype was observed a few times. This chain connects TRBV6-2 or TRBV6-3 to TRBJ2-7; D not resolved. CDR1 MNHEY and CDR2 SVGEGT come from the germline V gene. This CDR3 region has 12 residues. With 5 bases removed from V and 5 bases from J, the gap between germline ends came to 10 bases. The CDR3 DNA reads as TGTGCCAGCAGTCCCCTCTGGAACGAGCAGTACTTC. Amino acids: CASSPLWNEQYF.

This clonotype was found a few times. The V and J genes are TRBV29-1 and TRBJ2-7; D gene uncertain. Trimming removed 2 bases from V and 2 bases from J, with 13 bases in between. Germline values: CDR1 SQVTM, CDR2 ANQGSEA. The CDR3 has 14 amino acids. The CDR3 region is CSVETGAGPYEQYF. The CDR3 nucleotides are TGCAGCGTTGAAACTGGAGCAGGTCCCTACGAGCAGTACTTC.

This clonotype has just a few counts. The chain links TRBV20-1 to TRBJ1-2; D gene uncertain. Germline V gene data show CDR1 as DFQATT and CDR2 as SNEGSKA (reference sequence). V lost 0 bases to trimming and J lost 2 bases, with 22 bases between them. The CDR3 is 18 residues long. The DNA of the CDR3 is TGCAGTGCTAGAGATCGGTCGACCCCAACCCTAGCCAACTATGGCTACACCTTC. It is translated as CSARDRSTPTLANYGYTF.

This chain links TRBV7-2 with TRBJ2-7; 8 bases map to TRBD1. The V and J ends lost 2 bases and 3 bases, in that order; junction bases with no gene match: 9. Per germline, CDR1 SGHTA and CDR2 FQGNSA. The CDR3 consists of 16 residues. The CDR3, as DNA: TGTGCCAGCAGCTTAAGTACACGGACAGGGTACTACGAGCAGTACTTC. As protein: CASSLSTRTGYYEQYF.

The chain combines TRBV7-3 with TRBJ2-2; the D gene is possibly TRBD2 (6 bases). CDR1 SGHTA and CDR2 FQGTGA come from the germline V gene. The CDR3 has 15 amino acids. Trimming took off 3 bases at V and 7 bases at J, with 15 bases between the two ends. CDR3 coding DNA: TGTGCCAGCAGCTTTAAAAGCGGGTCTAACGGGGAGCTGTTTTTT. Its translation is CASSFKSGSNGELFF.

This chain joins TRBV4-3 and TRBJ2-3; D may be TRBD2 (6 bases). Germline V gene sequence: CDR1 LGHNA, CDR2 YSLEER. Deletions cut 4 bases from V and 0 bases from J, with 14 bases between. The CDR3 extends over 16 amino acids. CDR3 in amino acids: CASSLSRGLSTDTQYF. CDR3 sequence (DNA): TGCGCCAGCAGCCTCTCAAGGGGACTTAGCACAGATACGCAGTATTTT.

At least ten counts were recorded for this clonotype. CDR3 coding DNA: TGTGCCAGCAGCACCCAGGGCGCGGGAATCGCCGAGCAGTACTTC. It specifies CASSTQGAGIAEQYF. V usage is TRBV9 and J usage is TRBJ2-7; D may be TRBD2 (6 bases). Looked up from germline, CDR1 is SGDLS and CDR2 is YYNGEE. The V end was cut by 4 bases, the J end by 6 bases, with 20 bases between. This CDR3 is built from 15 residues.

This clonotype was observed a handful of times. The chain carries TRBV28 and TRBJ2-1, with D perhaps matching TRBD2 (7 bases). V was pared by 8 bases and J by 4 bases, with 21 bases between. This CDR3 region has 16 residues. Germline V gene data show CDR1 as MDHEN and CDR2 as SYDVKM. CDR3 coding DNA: TGTGCCAGCCCCTTGAGCCGGGGGGACAAATACAATGAGCAGTTCTTC. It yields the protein CASPLSRGDKYNEQFF.

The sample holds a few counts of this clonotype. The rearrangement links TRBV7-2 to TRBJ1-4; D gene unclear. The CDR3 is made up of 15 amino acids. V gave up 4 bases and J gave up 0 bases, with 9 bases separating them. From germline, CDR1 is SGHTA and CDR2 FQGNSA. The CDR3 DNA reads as TGTGCCAGCAGCTCCCAGGTCGCAACTAATGAAAAACTGTTTTTT. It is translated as CASSSQVATNEKLFF.

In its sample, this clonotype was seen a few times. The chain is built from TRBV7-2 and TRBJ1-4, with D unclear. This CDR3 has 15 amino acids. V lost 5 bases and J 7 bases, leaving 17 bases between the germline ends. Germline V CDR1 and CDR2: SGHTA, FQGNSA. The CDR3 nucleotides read TGTGCCAGCAGCCCCGGGAGTAGGGCTGGTGAAAAACTGTTTTTT. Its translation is CASSPGSRAGEKLFF.

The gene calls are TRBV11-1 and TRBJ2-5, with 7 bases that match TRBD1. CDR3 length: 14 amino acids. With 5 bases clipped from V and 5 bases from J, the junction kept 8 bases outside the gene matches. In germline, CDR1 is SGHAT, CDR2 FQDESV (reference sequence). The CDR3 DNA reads TGTGCCAGCAGCCGCCCGACAGGGTGGGAGACCCAGTACTTC. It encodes CASSRPTGWETQYF.

CDR3 sequence (DNA): TGCGCCAGCAGCCAAGATCGGGGGGCCTTCGTGAACACTGAAGCTTTCTTT. It encodes CASSQDRGAFVNTEAFF. This rearrangement joins TRBV4-3 to TRBJ1-1; D possibly corresponds to TRBD1 (6 bases). V lost 0 bases and J 0 bases, leaving 14 bases between the germline ends. Germline V gene data show CDR1 as LGHNA and CDR2 as YSLEER. The CDR3 is made up of 17 amino acids.

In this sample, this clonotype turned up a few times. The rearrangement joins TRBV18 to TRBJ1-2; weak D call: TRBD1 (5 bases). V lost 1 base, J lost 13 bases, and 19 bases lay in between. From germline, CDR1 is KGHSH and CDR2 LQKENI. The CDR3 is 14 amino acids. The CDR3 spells CASSPRGQGEVGTF. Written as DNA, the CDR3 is TGTGCCAGCTCACCACGTGGCCAGGGAGAAGTGGGCACCTTC.

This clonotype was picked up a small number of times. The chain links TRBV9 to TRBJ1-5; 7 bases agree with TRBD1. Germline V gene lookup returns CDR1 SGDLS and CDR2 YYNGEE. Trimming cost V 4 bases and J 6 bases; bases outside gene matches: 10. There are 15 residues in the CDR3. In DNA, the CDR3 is TGTGCCAGCAGCCCCCGGGAGGGGGCGGGTCAGCCCCAGCATTTT. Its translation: CASSPREGAGQPQHF. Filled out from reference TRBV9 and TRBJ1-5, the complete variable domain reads DSGVTQTPKHLITATGQRVTLRCSPRSGDLSVYWYQQSLDQGLQFLIQYYNGEERAKGNILERFSAQQFPDLHSELNLSSLELGDSALYFCASSPREGAGQPQHFGDGTRLSIL.

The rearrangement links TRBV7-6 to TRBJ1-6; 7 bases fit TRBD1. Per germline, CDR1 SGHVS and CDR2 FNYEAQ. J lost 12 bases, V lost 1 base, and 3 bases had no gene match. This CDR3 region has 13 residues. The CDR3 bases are TGTGCCAGCAGCTTAGGACAGGGAGGACCCCTCCACTTT. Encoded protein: CASSLGQGGPLHF.